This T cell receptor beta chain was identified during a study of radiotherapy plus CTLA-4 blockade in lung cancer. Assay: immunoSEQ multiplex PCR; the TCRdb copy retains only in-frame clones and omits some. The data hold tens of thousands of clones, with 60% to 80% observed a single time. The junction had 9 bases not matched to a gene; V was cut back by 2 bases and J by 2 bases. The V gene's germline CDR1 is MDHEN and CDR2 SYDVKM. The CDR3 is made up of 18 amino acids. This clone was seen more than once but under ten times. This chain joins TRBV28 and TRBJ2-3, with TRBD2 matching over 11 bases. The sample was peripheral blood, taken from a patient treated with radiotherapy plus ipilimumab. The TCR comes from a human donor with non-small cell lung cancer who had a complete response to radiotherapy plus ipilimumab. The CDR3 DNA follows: TGTGCCAGCAGTTTACCGCCGACTAGCGGGACTTACACAGATACGCAGTATTTT. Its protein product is CASSLPPTSGTYTDTQYF.